Below are 10 T cell receptor beta chains sequenced from a single sample in a study of cytomegalovirus exposure and HLA in healthy donors (dated by TCRdb to 2017 to 2019). Library generation was performed with the immunoSEQ multiplex PCR assay. The multiplex PCR relied on a mix of 60 forward primers for TCR Vbeta segments and 13 reverse primers for TCR Jbeta segments. TCRdb's version of the immuneACCESS table is confined to in-frame rearrangements and falls short of the full clone set. An unresolved V gene accounts for under half of the shortfall where checked; the remainder is of unknown origin. The sample table records under 200,000 clones; 86% of these occur just once. The top ten clones comprise roughly 0.34% of the sample. The sequenced sample was PBMCs. All receptors come from a woman in her 30s in good health and CMV-seronegative.

V and J are TRBV7-6 and TRBJ2-1; 9 bases are a match to TRBD2. Trimming cost V 1 base and J 13 bases; bases outside gene matches: 11. The CDR3 length is 15 residues. Germline CDR1 SGHVS, CDR2 FNYEAQ. For the CDR3, the DNA is TGTGCCAGCAGCTTAGATAGCCTAGCGGGGCGCGTTCAGTTCTTC. Protein product: CASSLDSLAGRVQFF.

The chain combines TRBV5-1 with TRBJ1-4, with 8 bases aligning to TRBD1. Per germline, CDR1 SGHRS and CDR2 YFSETQ. The CDR3 is 15 amino acids. With 4 bases clipped from V and 4 bases from J, the junction kept 6 bases outside the gene matches. The CDR3 DNA follows: TGCGCCAGCAGCGTAGACAGGGGCGGTAATGAAAAACTGTTTTTT. It codes for CASSVDRGGNEKLFF.

This chain uses TRBV6-1 with TRBJ2-1, with D hard to call. Germline values: CDR1 MNHNS, CDR2 SASEGT. Trimming took 4 bases from V and 2 from J, leaving 6 bases between them. This CDR3 is 13 amino acids long. CDR3 DNA sequence: TGTGCCAGCAGTGGGCCTGCCTACAATGAGCAGTTCTTC. Translated: CASSGPAYNEQFF.

CDR3 nucleotides: TGTGCCAGCAGTGAACCGGCGGGAGAGGCCTACAATGAGCAGTTCTTC. Residues: CASSEPAGEAYNEQFF. V usage is TRBV2 and J usage is TRBJ2-1; 7 nucleotides agree with TRBD2. The germline V gene encodes CDR1 SNHLY and CDR2 FYNNEI. The CDR3 contains 16 residues. After removal of 2 bases from V and 2 bases from J, the junction contained 6 bases not matched to a gene.

V is TRBV6-1 and J is TRBJ2-3, with 10 nucleotides matching TRBD2. V was clipped by 0 bases and J by 3 bases; unmatched bases: 3. The CDR3 consists of 16 residues. The germline CDR1 and CDR2 sequences are MNHNS and SASEGT. The CDR3 bases are TGTGCCAGCAGTGAAGCACTAGCGGGGAGTACAGATACGCAGTATTTT. Translation gives CASSEALAGSTDTQYF.

The rearrangement links TRBV28 to TRBJ1-4; 7 nucleotides agree with TRBD1. The V segment lost 6 bases and the J segment 8 bases; nucleotides outside the gene matches: 9. Germline CDR1 reads MDHEN; CDR2 reads SYDVKM. This CDR3 comprises 14 residues. The CDR3 nucleotides are TGTGCCAGCAGATCTGGGACAGAGAGAGAAAAACTGTTTTTT. Translation gives CASRSGTEREKLFF.

A single count supports this clone. The chain employs TRBV15 and TRBJ2-7, with a weak D call TRBD2 (6 bases). This CDR3 is 16 amino acids long. Germline V gives CDR1 LNHNV, CDR2 YYDKDF (reference sequence). V shed 0 bases and J shed 2 bases, with 14 bases lying between them. The CDR3 sequence is CATSRDVGTGAYEQYF. CDR3 bases: TGTGCCACCAGCAGAGATGTAGGGACGGGAGCCTACGAGCAGTACTTC. The whole variable domain, filled in from reference TRBV15 and TRBJ2-7, reads DAMVIQNPRYQVTQFGKPVTLSCSQTLNHNVMYWYQQKSSQAPKLLFHYYDKDFNNEADTPDNFQSRRPNTSFCFLDIRSPGLGDTAMYLCATSRDVGTGAYEQYFGPGTRLTVT.

The V call is TRBV5-5, the J call TRBJ2-2; D might be TRBD2 (7 bases). V was cut by 4 bases and J by 6 bases, with 19 bases left in between. CDR1 SGHKS and CDR2 YYEKEE come from the germline V gene (reference sequence). CDR3 size: 16 residues. The CDR3 spells CASSPRGAGVSGELFF. The CDR3 nucleotides are TGTGCCAGCAGCCCCAGGGGCGCGGGAGTTTCCGGGGAGCTGTTTTTT. Using reference TRBV5-5 and TRBJ2-2 for the parts outside the CDR3, the full variable domain is DAGVTQSPTHLIKTRGQQVTLRCSPISGHKSVSWYQQVLGQGPQFIFQYYEKEERGRGNFPDRFSARQFPNYSSELNVNALLLGDSALYLCASSPRGAGVSGELFFGEGSRLTVL.

The rearrangement uses TRBV27 and TRBJ2-1; 7 nucleotides agree with TRBD2. Germline lookup yields CDR1 MNHEY and CDR2 SMNVEV (reference sequence). The CDR3 consists of 14 residues. The V segment lost 5 bases and the J segment 10 bases; nucleotides outside the gene matches: 11. Written as DNA, the CDR3 is TGTGCCAGCAGTCCCGGGACTACCTTTACGGAGCAGTTCTTC. Translation: CASSPGTTFTEQFF.

CDR3 bases: TGTGCCAGCAGTTCACCGGACGGGGAAAGCTCCTACGAGCAGTACTTC. The encoded protein is CASSSPDGESSYEQYF. This sequence joins TRBV28 and TRBJ2-7; TRBD2 might be the D (5 bases). Germline V lookup: CDR1 MDHEN, CDR2 SYDVKM. The CDR3 is made up of 16 amino acids. Trimming took 4 bases from V and 0 from J, leaving 16 bases between them.